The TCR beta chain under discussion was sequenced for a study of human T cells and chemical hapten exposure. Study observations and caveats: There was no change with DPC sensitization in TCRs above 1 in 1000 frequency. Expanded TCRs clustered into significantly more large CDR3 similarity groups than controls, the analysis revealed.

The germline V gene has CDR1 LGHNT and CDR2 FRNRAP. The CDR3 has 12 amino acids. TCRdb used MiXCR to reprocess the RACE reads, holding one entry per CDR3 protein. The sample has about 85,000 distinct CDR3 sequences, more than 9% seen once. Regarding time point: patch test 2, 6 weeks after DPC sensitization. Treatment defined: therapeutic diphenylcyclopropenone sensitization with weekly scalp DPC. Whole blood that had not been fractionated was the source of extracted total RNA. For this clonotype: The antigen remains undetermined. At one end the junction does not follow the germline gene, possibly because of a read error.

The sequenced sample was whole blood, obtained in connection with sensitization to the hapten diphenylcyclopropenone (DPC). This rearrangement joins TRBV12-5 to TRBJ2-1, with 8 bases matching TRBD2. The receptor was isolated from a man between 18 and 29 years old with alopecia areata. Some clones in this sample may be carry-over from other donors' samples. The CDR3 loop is CSSGFAGGEQFF. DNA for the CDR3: TGTTCTAGTGGTTTCGCGGGGGGCGAGCAGTTCTTC. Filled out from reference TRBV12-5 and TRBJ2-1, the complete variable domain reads DARVTQTPRHKVTEMGQEVTMRCQPILGHNTVFWYRQTMMQGLELLAYFRNRAPLDDSGMPKDRFSAEMPDATLATLKIQPSEPRDSAVYFCSSGFAGGEQFFGPGTRLTVL.